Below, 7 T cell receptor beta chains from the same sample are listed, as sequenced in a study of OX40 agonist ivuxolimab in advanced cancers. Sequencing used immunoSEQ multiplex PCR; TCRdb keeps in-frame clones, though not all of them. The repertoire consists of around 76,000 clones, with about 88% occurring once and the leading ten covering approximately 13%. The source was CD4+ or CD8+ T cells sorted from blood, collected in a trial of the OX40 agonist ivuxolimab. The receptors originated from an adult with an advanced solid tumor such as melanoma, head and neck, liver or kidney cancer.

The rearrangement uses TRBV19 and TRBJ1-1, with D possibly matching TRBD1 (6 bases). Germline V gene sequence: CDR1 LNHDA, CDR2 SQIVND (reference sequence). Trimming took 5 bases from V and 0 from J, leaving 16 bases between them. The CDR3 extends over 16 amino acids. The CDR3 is CASSYRTVTLNTEAFF. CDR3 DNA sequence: TGTGCCAGTAGTTATAGGACAGTCACCTTGAACACTGAAGCTTTCTTT.

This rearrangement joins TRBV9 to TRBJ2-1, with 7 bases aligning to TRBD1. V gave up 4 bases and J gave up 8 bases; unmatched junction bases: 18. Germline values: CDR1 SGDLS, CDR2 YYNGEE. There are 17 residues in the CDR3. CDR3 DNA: TGTGCCAGCAGCCAAGATACAGGGGCAGGGGCCTGGGATGAGCAGTTCTTC. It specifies CASSQDTGAGAWDEQFF.

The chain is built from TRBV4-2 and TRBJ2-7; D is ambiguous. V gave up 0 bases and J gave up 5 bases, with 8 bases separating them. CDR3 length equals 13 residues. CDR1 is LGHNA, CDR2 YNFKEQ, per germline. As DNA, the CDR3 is TGTGCCAGCAGCCAAGAGGTCCCGGACGAGCAGTACTTC. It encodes CASSQEVPDEQYF.

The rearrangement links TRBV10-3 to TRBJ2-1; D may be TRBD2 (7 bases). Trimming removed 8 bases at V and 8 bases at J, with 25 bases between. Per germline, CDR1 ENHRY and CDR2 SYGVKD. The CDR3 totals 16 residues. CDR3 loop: CAIGGSSGGSWDEQFF. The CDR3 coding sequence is TGTGCCATCGGGGGCAGCTCGGGCGGGAGTTGGGATGAGCAGTTCTTC.

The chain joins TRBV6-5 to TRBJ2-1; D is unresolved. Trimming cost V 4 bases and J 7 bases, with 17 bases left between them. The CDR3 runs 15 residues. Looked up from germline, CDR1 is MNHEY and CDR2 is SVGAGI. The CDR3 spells CASSSSRSSRNEQFF. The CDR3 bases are TGTGCCAGCAGTTCATCTAGGAGTTCTCGTAATGAGCAGTTCTTC.

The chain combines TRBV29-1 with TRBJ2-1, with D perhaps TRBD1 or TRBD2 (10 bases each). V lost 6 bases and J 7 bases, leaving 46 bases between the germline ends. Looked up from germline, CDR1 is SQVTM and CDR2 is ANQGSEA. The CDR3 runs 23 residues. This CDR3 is CSVPVGTGALEFKREGRFNEQFF. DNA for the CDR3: TGCAGCGTGCCCGTCGGGACAGGGGCCTTAGAATTTAAGCGGGAGGGCCGTTTTAATGAGCAGTTCTTC.

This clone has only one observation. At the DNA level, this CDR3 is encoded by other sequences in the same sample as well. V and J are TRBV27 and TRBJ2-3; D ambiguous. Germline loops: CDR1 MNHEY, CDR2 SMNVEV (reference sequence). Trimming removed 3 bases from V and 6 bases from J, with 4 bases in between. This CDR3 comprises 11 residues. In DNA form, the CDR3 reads TGTGCCAGCAGTTTTGGGGATACGCAGTATTTT. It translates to CASSFGDTQYF.